A single sample gave rise to the 13 T cell receptor beta chains below, sequenced in a study of blood T cells in healthy people across ages (dated by TCRdb to between 2014 and 2017). The library was built by means of 5' RACE. Sequencing took place on an Illumina HiSeq 2500. A second about 7 to 12 cycle PCR used a sample-barcoded 5' primer and a J-beta primer mix. In-frame beta chains were kept once TCRdb had trimmed the public reads at Q25 with fastp and called clones with MiXCR. Identical CDR3 protein sequences are pooled into one entry, listed with their most common genes and DNA. Here the sample has 550,000 to 650,000 distinct CDR3 sequences; approximately 30% occur a single time. Together, the top ten hold 15% to 17% of the sample. The specimen sequenced was blood. The origin of the receptors is a woman of 80 years or more in good health.

This clonotype has a handful of counts. V gene TRBV7-8 combines with J gene TRBJ1-1; D is unclear. The CDR3 is made up of 14 amino acids. From germline, CDR1 is SGHVS and CDR2 FQNEAQ. V dropped 4 bases and J dropped 7 bases, with 16 bases sitting between them. The DNA for the CDR3 is TGTGCCAGCAGCTCTAGACCGGTAGTAAGTGAAGCTTTCTTT. Its translation is CASSSRPVVSEAFF. Together with reference TRBV7-8 and TRBJ1-1, the CDR3 gives the full variable domain: GAGVSQSPRYKVAKRGQDVALRCDPISGHVSLFWYQQALGQGPEFLTYFQNEAQLDKSGLPSDRFFAERPEGSVSTLKIQRTQQEDSAVYLCASSSRPVVSEAFFGQGTRLTVV.

There are a few counts of this clonotype. This chain uses TRBV12-3 or TRBV12-4 with TRBJ2-5; tentative D call: TRBD1 (6 bases). This CDR3 is 13 amino acids long. V lost 0 bases and J 11 bases, leaving 13 bases between the germline ends. CDR3 protein: CASSLADSMGQYF. The CDR3 DNA follows: TGTGCCAGCAGTTTAGCGGACAGTATGGGGCAGTACTTC.

In regard to this clonotype: This sequence may be a read error, since a much larger clone differs from it by one base. The gene calls are TRBV24-1 and TRBJ1-2; unclear D gene. The CDR3 is made up of 13 amino acids. Germline values: CDR1 KGHDR, CDR2 SFDVKD. CDR3 in DNA: TGTGCCACCAGTGATAGAGGAGGCTATGGCCACACCTTC. Translating it yields CATSDRGGYGHTF.

In nucleotides, the CDR3 is TGTGCCAGCTCACCAGGGGCAGTCACAGATACGCAGTATTTT. This translates into CASSPGAVTDTQYF. The chain recombines TRBV18 with TRBJ2-3; the D gene is possibly TRBD1 (5 bases). In germline, CDR1 is KGHSH, CDR2 LQKENI. V was cut by 2 bases and J by 2 bases, with 8 bases left in between. The CDR3 runs 14 residues. The whole variable domain, remainder taken from reference TRBV18 and TRBJ2-3, is NAGVMQNPRHLVRRRGQEARLRCSPMKGHSHVYWYRQLPEEGLKFMVYLQKENIIDESGMPKERFSAEFPKEGPSILRIQQVVRGDSAAYFCASSPGAVTDTQYFGPGTRLTVL.

This clonotype was seen a few times. A much larger clone differs from this one at a single base, so this may be a read error. The chain joins TRBV4-2 to TRBJ1-5; D possibly corresponds to TRBD1 (5 bases). The germline V gene has CDR1 LGHNA and CDR2 YNFKEQ. The V gene lost 0 bases and the J gene lost 1 base, with 10 bases spanning the gap. This CDR3 comprises 16 residues. CDR3 DNA sequence: TGTGCCAGCAGCCAAGAGGCAGGGTTAAGCAATCAGCCCCAGCATTTT. Its translation is CASSQEAGLSNQPQHF.

A remark on this clonotype: No conserved phenylalanine or tryptophan ends this CDR3, so it is likely a read error. The V call is TRBV6-5, the J call TRBJ2-5; 11 positions match TRBD2. Losses at the gene ends were 5 bases for V and 11 bases for J; bases not matched to a gene: 7. The CDR3 sequence is 13 residues long. Germline CDR1 MNHEY, CDR2 SVGAGI. The CDR3 bases are TGTGCCAGCAGTCTAGCGGGGGGCGGTGAGCAGTACTCC. Protein product: CASSLAGGGEQYS.

This clonotype was seen more than once but under ten times. A much larger clone differs by one base, so this may be a read error. The rearrangement joins TRBV5-1 to TRBJ2-7; 11 bases agree with TRBD2. The length of the CDR3 is 15 residues. The V gene's germline CDR1 is SGHRS and CDR2 YFSETQ. Unmatched junction bases numbered 10, after V lost 4 bases and J lost 7 bases. CDR3 DNA: TGCGCCAGCAGCCCGGCTAGCGGGGGGCCATATGAGCAGTACTTC. Amino acid sequence: CASSPASGGPYEQYF.

This clonotype was seen many times. The DNA for the CDR3 is TGTGCCAGCAGCTTTTCTAGCGGGGGCAACAATGAGCAGTTCTTC. This sequence encodes CASSFSSGGNNEQFF. The chain carries TRBV5-6 and TRBJ2-1, with 10 bases lining up with TRBD2. The V segment lost 2 bases and the J segment 5 bases; nucleotides outside the gene matches: 4. This CDR3 region has 15 residues. Looked up from germline, CDR1 is SGHDT and CDR2 is YYEEEE.

The rearrangement joins TRBV14 to TRBJ2-5; no clear D gene. There are 13 residues in the CDR3. Trimming took off 1 base at V and 7 bases at J, with 10 bases between the two ends. The germline V gene has CDR1 SGHDN and CDR2 FVKESK. CDR3 amino acids: CASSQGAIGTQYF. CDR3 in DNA: TGTGCCAGCAGCCAAGGGGCTATAGGGACCCAGTACTTC.

The chain links TRBV5-1 to TRBJ2-1; TRBD1 or TRBD2 may be the D gene (5 bases each). Trimming stripped 1 base from V and 6 bases from J, with 11 bases between. This CDR3 spans 14 amino acids. Germline CDR1 SGHRS, CDR2 YFSETQ. CDR3 DNA: TGCGCCAGCAGCTTGATCCCAGGGAGCAATGAGCAGTTCTTC. Amino acids: CASSLIPGSNEQFF.

Details on this clonotype: A much larger clone differs from this one at a single base, so this may be a read error. The genes are TRBV27 and TRBJ2-3; TRBD2 agrees at 10 bases. Germline V gives CDR1 MNHEY, CDR2 SMNVEV (reference sequence). The CDR3 totals 14 residues. The CDR3 DNA reads TGTGCCAGCAATAGCGGGGGGCGCACAGATGCGCAGTATTTT. Amino acids: CASNSGGRTDAQYF.

Concerning this clonotype: With a much larger clone just one base away, this may be a read error. The chain recombines TRBV20-1 with TRBJ2-7, with 8 bases identical to TRBD2. CDR3 length: 12 amino acids. Germline V gene data show CDR1 as DFQATT and CDR2 as SNEGSKA (reference sequence). In DNA form, the CDR3 reads TGCAGCGGCGGGGGGACCTACAATGAGCAGTACTTC. Protein sequence: CSGGGTYNEQYF.

This clonotype was found a few times. V is TRBV6-1 and J is TRBJ1-4, with unresolved D. The CDR3 sequence is 15 residues long. Germline CDR1 is MNHNS and CDR2 is SASEGT. V lost 2 bases and J lost 5, with 12 bases in between. CDR3 nucleotides: TGTGCCAGCAGTGAAAACCTGTCGCTGAATGAAAAACTGTTTTTT. Translation gives CASSENLSLNEKLFF.